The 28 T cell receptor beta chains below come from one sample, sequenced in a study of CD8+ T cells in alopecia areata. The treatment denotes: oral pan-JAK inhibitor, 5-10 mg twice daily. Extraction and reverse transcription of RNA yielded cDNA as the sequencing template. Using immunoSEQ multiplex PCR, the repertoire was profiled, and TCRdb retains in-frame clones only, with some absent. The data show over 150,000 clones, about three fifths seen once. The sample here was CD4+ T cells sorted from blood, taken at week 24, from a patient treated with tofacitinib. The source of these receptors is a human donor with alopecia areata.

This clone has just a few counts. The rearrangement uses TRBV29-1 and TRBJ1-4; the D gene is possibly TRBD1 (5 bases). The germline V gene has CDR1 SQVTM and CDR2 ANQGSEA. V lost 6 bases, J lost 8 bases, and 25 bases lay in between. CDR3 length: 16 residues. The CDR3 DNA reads TGCAGCGTCTCAGACGACCAGTCCCCCCGGGGGGAAAAACTGTTTTTT. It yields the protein CSVSDDQSPRGEKLFF.

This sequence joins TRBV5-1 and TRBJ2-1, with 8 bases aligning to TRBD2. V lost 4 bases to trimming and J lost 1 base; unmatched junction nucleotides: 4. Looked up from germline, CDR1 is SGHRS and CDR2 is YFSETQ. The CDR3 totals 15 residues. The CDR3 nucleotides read TGCGCCAGCAGCGCTACTAGCGGTTCCTACAATGAGCAGTTCTTC. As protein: CASSATSGSYNEQFF.

In nucleotides, the CDR3 is TGCAGCGTTGAAAAGGTCAGGGGAGGCTACACCTTC. This gives the protein CSVEKVRGGYTF. The chain joins TRBV29-1 to TRBJ1-2; possible D gene TRBD1, 6 bases. V was clipped by 2 bases and J by 8 bases, with 12 bases between them. The CDR3 consists of 12 residues. Germline V CDR1 and CDR2: SQVTM, ANQGSEA. The full variable domain, with the rest looked up from reference TRBV29-1 and TRBJ1-2, is SAVISQKPSRDICQRGTSLTIQCQVDSQVTMMFWYRQQPGQSLTLIATANQGSEATYESGFVIDKFPISRPNLTFSTLTVSNMSPEDSSIYLCSVEKVRGGYTFGSGTRLTVV.

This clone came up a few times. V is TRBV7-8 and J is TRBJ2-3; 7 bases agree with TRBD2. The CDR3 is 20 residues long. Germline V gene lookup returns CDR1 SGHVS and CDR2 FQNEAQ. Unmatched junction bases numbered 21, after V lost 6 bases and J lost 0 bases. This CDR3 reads CASRSIFGGGRITSTDTQYF. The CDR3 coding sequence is TGTGCCAGCAGGAGCATATTCGGCGGGGGACGAATCACTAGCACAGATACGCAGTATTTT. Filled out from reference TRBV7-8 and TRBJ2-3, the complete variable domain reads GAGVSQSPRYKVAKRGQDVALRCDPISGHVSLFWYQQALGQGPEFLTYFQNEAQLDKSGLPSDRFFAERPEGSVSTLKIQRTQQEDSAVYLCASRSIFGGGRITSTDTQYFGPGTRLTVL.

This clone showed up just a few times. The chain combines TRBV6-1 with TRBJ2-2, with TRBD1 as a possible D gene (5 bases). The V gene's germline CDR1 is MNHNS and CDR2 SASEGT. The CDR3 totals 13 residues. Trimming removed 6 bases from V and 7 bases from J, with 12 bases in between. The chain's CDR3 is CASSQVDIGELFF. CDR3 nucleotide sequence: TGTGCCAGCAGCCAAGTGGACATCGGGGAGCTGTTTTTT.

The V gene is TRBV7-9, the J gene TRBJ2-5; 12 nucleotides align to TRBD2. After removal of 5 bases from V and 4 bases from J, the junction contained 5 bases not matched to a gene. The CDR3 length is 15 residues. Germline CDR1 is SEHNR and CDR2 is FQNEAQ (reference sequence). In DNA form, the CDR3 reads TGTGCCAGCAGCCCAGGACTAGCGGGACGAGAGACCCAGTACTTC. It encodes CASSPGLAGRETQYF.

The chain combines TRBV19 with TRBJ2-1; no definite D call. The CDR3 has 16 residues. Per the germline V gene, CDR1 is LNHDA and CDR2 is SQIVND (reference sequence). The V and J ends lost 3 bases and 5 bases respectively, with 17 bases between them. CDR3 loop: CASSIGLGGRNNEQFF. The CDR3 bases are TGTGCCAGTAGTATTGGGTTGGGTGGCAGAAACAATGAGCAGTTCTTC.

This CDR3 reads CASGPLGETQYF. The CDR3 bases are TGTGCCAGTGGACCCCTGGGGGAGACCCAGTACTTC. This chain joins TRBV2 and TRBJ2-5; D call uncertain. This CDR3 comprises 12 residues. The germline V and J ends were trimmed by 9 bases and 5 bases, with 13 bases remaining between them. Per the germline V gene, CDR1 is SNHLY and CDR2 is FYNNEI.

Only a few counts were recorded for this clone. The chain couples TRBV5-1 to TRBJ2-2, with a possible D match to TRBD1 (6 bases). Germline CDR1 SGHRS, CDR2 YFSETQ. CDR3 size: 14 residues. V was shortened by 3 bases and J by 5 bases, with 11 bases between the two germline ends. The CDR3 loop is CASSSVQGTGELFF. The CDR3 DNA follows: TGCGCCAGCAGCTCCGTACAGGGTACCGGGGAGCTGTTTTTT.

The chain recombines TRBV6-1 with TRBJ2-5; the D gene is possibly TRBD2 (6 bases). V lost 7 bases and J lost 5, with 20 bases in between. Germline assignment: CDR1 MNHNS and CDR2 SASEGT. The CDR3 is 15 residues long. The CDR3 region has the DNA TGTGCCAGCAATCGGGACTTTTCCCCCGGGGAGACCCAGTACTTC. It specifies CASNRDFSPGETQYF.

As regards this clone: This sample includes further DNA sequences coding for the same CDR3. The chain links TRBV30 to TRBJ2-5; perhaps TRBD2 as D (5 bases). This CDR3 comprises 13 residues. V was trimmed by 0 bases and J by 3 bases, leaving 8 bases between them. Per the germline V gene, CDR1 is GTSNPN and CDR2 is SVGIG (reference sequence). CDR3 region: CAWSVGVEETQYF. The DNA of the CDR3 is TGTGCCTGGAGTGTCGGGGTCGAAGAGACCCAGTACTTC.

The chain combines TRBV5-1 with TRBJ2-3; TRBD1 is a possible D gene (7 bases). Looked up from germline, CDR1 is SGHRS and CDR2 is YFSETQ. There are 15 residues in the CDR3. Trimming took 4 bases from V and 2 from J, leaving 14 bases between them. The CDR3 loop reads CASSRGRDTTDTQYF. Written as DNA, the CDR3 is TGCGCCAGCAGCAGGGGGCGGGACACCACAGATACGCAGTATTTT.

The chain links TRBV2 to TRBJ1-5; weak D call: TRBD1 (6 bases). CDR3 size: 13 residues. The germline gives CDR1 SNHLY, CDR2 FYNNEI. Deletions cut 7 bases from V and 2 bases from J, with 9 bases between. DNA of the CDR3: TGTGCCAGCACGAAGGGGGGCAATCAGCCCCAGCATTTT. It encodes CASTKGGNQPQHF.

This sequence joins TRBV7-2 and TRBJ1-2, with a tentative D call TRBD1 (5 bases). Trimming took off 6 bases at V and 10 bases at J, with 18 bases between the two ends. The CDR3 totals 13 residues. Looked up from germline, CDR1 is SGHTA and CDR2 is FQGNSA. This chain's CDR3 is CASRPGTSYNYTF. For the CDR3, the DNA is TGTGCCAGCAGGCCGGGGACTAGTTATAACTACACCTTC.

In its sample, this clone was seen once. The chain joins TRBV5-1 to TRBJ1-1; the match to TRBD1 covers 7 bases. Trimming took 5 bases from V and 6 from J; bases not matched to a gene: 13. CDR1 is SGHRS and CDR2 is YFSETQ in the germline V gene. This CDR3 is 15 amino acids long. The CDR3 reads CASRGDSEGRPEAFF. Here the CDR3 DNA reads TGCGCCAGCAGAGGGGACAGTGAAGGACGGCCTGAAGCTTTCTTT.

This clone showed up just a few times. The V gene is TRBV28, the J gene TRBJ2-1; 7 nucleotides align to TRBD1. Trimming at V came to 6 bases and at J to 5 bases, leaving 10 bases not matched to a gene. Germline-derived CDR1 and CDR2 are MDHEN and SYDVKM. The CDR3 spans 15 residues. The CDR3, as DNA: TGTGCCAGCAGCTACGGACAGGCGAAGCACAATGAGCAGTTCTTC. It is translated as CASSYGQAKHNEQFF.

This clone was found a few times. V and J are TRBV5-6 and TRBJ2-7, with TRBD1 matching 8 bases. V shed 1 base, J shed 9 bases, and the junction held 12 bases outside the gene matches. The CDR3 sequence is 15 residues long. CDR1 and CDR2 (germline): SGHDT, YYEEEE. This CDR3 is CASSLTTGDPWGQYF. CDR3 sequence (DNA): TGTGCCAGCAGCTTGACGACAGGGGACCCCTGGGGGCAGTACTTC.

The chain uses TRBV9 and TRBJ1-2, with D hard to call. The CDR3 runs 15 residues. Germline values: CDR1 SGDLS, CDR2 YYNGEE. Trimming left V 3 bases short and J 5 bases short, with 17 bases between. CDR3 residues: CASSAWSAAEYGYTF. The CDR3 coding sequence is TGTGCCAGCAGCGCATGGTCGGCGGCCGAGTATGGCTACACCTTC.

In DNA, the CDR3 is TGTGCCAGCAGCGTAGGGGGGAATACATTAGCCAAAAACATTCAGTACTTC. This gives the protein CASSVGGNTLAKNIQYF. This rearrangement joins TRBV9 to TRBJ2-4; the D call may be TRBD1 or TRBD2 (5 bases each). This CDR3 has 17 amino acids. The ends were cut back, 0 bases at V and 0 bases at J, with 13 bases in the middle. CDR1 and CDR2 from the germline V gene are SGDLS and YYNGEE.

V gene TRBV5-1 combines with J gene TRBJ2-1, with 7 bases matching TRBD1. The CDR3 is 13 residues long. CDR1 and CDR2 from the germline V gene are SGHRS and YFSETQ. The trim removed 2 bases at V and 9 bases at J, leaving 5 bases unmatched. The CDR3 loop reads CASSFGTAGEQFF. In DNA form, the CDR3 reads TGCGCCAGCAGCTTCGGGACAGCCGGTGAGCAGTTCTTC.

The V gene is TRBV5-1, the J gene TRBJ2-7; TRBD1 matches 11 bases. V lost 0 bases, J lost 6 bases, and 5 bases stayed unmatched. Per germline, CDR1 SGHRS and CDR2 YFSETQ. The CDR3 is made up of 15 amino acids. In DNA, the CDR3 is TGCGCCAGCAGCTTGGTCCGGACAGGGGGCTCCGAGCAGTACTTC. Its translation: CASSLVRTGGSEQYF. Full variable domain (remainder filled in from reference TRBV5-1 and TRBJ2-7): KAGVTQTPRYLIKTRGQQVTLSCSPISGHRSVSWYQQTPGQGLQFLFEYFSETQRNKGNFPGRFSGRQFSNSRSEMNVSTLELGDSALYLCASSLVRTGGSEQYFGPGTRLTVT.

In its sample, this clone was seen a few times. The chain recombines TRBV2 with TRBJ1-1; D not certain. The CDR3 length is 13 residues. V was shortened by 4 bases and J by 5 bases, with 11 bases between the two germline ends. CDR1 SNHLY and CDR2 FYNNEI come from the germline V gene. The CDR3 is CASSGGFWTEAFF. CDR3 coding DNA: TGTGCCAGCAGTGGCGGGTTTTGGACTGAAGCTTTCTTT. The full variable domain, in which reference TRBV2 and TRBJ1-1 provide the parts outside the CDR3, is EPEVTQTPSHQVTQMGQEVILRCVPISNHLYFYWYRQILGQKVEFLVSFYNNEISEKSEIFDDQFSVERPDGSNFTLKIRSTKLEDSAMYFCASSGGFWTEAFFGQGTRLTVV.

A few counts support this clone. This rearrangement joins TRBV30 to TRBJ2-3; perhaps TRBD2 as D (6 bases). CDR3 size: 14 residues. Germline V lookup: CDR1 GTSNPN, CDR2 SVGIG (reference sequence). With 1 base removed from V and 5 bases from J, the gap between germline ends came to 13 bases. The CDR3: CAWSGPPGGDTQYF. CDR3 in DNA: TGTGCCTGGAGTGGGCCCCCCGGGGGAGATACGCAGTATTTT. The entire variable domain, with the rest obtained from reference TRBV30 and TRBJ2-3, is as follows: SQTIHQWPATLVQPVGSPLSLECTVEGTSNPNLYWYRQAAGRGLQLLFYSVGIGQISSEVPQNLSASRPQDRQFILSSKKLLLSDSGFYLCAWSGPPGGDTQYFGPGTRLTVL.

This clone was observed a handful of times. In DNA form, the CDR3 reads TGTGCCAGCAGCGTCCGACTAGCGGGAGGGCCTGGGACAGATACGCAGTATTTT. Residues: CASSVRLAGGPGTDTQYF. The V call is TRBV7-9, the J call TRBJ2-3; 14 bases are shared with TRBD2. The CDR3 length is 18 residues. V trimming: 5 bases; J trimming: 3 bases; junction bases outside the gene matches: 10. The germline gives CDR1 SEHNR, CDR2 FQNEAQ (reference sequence).

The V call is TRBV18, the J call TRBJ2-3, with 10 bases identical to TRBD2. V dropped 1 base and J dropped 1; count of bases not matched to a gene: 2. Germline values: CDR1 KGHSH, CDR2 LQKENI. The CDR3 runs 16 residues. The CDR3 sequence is CASSPLTSGGTDTQYF. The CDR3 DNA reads TGTGCCAGCTCACCACTAACTAGCGGGGGCACAGATACGCAGTATTTT.

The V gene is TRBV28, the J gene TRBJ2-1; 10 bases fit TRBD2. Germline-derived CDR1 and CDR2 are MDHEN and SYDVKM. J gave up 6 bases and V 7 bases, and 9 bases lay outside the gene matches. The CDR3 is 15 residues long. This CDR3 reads CASTPQASGGNEQFF. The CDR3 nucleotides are TGTGCCAGCACTCCCCAGGCTAGCGGGGGCAATGAGCAGTTCTTC. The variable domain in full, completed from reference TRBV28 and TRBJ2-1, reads DVKVTQSSRYLVKRTGEKVFLECVQDMDHENMFWYRQDPGLGLRLIYFSYDVKMKEKGDIPEGYSVSREKKERFSLILESASTNQTSMYLCASTPQASGGNEQFFGPGTRLTVL.

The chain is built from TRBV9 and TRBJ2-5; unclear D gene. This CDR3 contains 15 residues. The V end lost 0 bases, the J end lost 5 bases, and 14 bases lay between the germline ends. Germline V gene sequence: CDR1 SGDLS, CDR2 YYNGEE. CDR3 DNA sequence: TGTGCCAGCAGCGTAGACGGGCGGCGTGCGGAGACCCAGTACTTC. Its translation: CASSVDGRRAETQYF.

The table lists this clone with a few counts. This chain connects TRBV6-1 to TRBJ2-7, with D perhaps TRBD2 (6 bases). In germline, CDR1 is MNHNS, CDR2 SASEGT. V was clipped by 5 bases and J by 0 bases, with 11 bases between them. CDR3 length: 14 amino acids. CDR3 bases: TGTGCCAGCAGTTCGGTTAGCGGCTCCTACGAGCAGTACTTC. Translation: CASSSVSGSYEQYF.